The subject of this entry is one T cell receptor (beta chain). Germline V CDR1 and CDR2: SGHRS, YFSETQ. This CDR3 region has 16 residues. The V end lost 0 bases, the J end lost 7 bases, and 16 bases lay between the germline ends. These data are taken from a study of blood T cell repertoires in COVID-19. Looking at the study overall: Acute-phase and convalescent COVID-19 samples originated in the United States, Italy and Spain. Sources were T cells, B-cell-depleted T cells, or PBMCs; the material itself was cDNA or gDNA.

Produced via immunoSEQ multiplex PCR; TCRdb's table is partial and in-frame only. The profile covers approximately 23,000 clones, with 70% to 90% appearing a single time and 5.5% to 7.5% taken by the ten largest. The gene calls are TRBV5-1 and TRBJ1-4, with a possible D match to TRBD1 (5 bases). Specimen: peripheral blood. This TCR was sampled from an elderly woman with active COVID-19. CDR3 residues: CASSLEGRGLGEKLFF. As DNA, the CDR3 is TGCGCCAGCAGCTTGGAGGGGCGAGGTTTAGGTGAAAAACTGTTTTTT.